The 32 T cell receptor beta chains below were found in one sample sequenced in a study of blood T cells in healthy people across ages. Next came a second PCR, run for about 7 to 12 cycles, which used a sample-barcoded 5' primer along with a J-beta primer mix. MiXCR, applied by TCRdb to the 5' RACE reads, yields one record per CDR3 protein. The top ten clones hold just over 15% of a sample with around 650,000 distinct CDR3 sequences, roughly 30% of them seen once. Sequences were obtained from blood. The receptors shown here come from a woman at least 80 years old in good health.

This clonotype was observed a handful of times. This may be a read error, as it is one base from a much larger clone. The genes are TRBV6-1 and TRBJ2-7; D perhaps matches TRBD2 (6 bases). The germline V and J ends were trimmed by 5 bases and 3 bases, with 23 bases remaining between them. This CDR3 is built from 17 residues. Per germline, CDR1 MNHNS and CDR2 SASEGT. CDR3 nucleotides: TGTGCCAGCAGTAGAGGTAGGGAGGACGGGATCCGCTACGAGCAGTACTTC. The encoded protein is CASSRGREDGIRYEQYF.

This clonotype came up a few times. The chain employs TRBV5-8 and TRBJ2-1; 9 positions agree with TRBD2. This CDR3 spans 15 amino acids. With 1 base clipped from V and 7 bases from J, the junction kept 6 bases outside the gene matches. Germline V lookup: CDR1 SGHTS, CDR2 YDEGEE. CDR3 in DNA: TGTGCCAGCAGCTTGTTAGCGGGGGCGACGAATGAGCAGTTCTTC. This gives the protein CASSLLAGATNEQFF.

This clonotype is a singleton in its sample. The rearrangement joins TRBV7-3 to TRBJ2-3; 7 nucleotides match TRBD2. Trimming took 1 base from V and 2 from J; bases not matched to a gene: 3. The CDR3 spans 15 residues. Germline lookup yields CDR1 SGHTA and CDR2 FQGTGA. The CDR3 spells CASSLMGGITDTQYF. CDR3 sequence (DNA): TGTGCCAGCAGCTTAATGGGGGGGATCACAGATACGCAGTATTTT.

The V gene is TRBV20-1, the J gene TRBJ2-1; tentatively, D is TRBD2 (6 bases). Germline V gene lookup returns CDR1 DFQATT and CDR2 SNEGSKA (reference sequence). The CDR3 extends over 16 amino acids. The V end lost 5 bases, the J end lost 0 bases, and 17 bases lay between the germline ends. CDR3 amino acids: CSAPSFGGSSYNEQFF. CDR3 DNA: TGCAGTGCTCCAAGTTTTGGGGGGAGCTCCTACAATGAGCAGTTCTTC.

This clonotype has a single count. A clone one base away is much larger, so this may be a read error. V is TRBV18 and J is TRBJ2-5; no firm D call. Germline CDR1 KGHSH, CDR2 LQKENI. Trimming took 3 bases from V and 11 from J, leaving 13 bases between them. The CDR3 contains 12 residues. Here the CDR3 reads CASSPSTGGQYF. The CDR3 DNA reads as TGTGCCAGCTCACCTTCGACGGGTGGGCAGTACTTC.

CDR3 amino acids: CASSFEGGFSYEQYF. The CDR3 nucleotides are TGTGCCAGCAGCTTTGAAGGGGGCTTCTCCTACGAGCAGTACTTC. The V call is TRBV7-9, the J call TRBJ2-7, with 7 bases fitting TRBD1. The CDR3 length is 15 residues. The ends lost 3 bases at V and 0 bases at J; junction bases unmatched: 5. Germline V gene sequence: CDR1 SEHNR, CDR2 FQNEAQ (reference sequence). Supplemented by reference TRBV7-9 and TRBJ2-7, the full variable domain reads DTGVSQNPRHKITKRGQNVTFRCDPISEHNRLYWYRQTLGQGPEFLTYFQNEAQLEKSRLLSDRFSAERPKGSFSTLEIQRTEQGDSAMYLCASSFEGGFSYEQYFGPGTRLTVT.

Notes on this clonotype: A much larger clone sits a single nucleotide away, making a read error possible. The rearrangement uses TRBV18 and TRBJ1-1, with unresolved D. This CDR3 has 14 residues. Germline assignment: CDR1 KGHSH and CDR2 LQKENI. The CDR3 region has the DNA TGTGCCGGCTCACCCTCTGAGGGAAACACTGAAGCTTTCTTT. This encodes CAGSPSEGNTEAFF.

The chain combines TRBV9 with TRBJ2-1, with D hard to call. Trimming took off 4 bases at V and 5 bases at J, with 16 bases between the two ends. CDR3 length: 15 residues. CDR1 and CDR2 from the germline V gene are SGDLS and YYNGEE. The CDR3 DNA follows: TGTGCCAGCAGCATGGGAACGGCTAACAACAATGAGCAGTTCTTC. Amino acid sequence: CASSMGTANNNEQFF.

This clonotype was observed a handful of times. The gene calls are TRBV12-3 or TRBV12-4 and TRBJ1-2, with D possibly TRBD1 on 6 matching bases. The CDR3 contains 15 residues. Trimming removed 2 bases at V and 4 bases at J, with 14 bases between. The CDR3: CASSLHPGHSYGYTF. CDR3 in DNA: TGTGCCAGCAGTTTACACCCGGGACATAGCTATGGCTACACCTTC.

The chain uses TRBV7-8 and TRBJ2-1, with D uncertain. The end of the DNA fits TRBJ2-7 better, so the J call may be wrong. CDR1 and CDR2 (germline): SGHVS, FQNEAQ. This CDR3 spans 17 amino acids. The CDR3 region is CASSLEGRLSSYNEQYF. The CDR3, as DNA: TGTGCCAGCAGCTTAGAAGGGCGGCTCAGCTCCTACAATGAGCAGTACTTC.

The chain recombines TRBV2 with TRBJ1-3, with 7 bases that match TRBD1. The CDR3 spans 15 residues. V lost 6 bases to trimming and J lost 0 bases; unmatched junction nucleotides: 5. CDR1 is SNHLY, CDR2 FYNNEI, per germline. CDR3 sequence reads: CASRAGTASGNTIYF. CDR3 DNA sequence: TGTGCCAGCAGGGCTGGGACAGCCTCTGGAAACACCATATATTTT.

In this sample, this clonotype turned up a few times. The V call is TRBV6-1, the J call TRBJ1-1, with D hard to call. V lost 2 bases and J lost 0, with 19 bases in between. The CDR3 totals 18 residues. Germline-derived CDR1 and CDR2 are MNHNS and SASEGT. CDR3 sequence: CASSEREGQAYLNTEAFF. CDR3 DNA: TGTGCCAGCAGTGAAAGAGAGGGTCAGGCCTATTTGAACACTGAAGCTTTCTTT.

This clonotype was observed at least ten times. DNA for the CDR3: TGTGCCAGCAGCCCTGAGGGTGGGAGCAATCAGCCCCAGCATTTT. Translation: CASSPEGGSNQPQHF. This chain uses TRBV9 with TRBJ1-5; unclear D gene. The V end lost 4 bases, the J end lost 1 base, and 12 bases lay between the germline ends. The CDR3 is made up of 15 amino acids. Looked up from germline, CDR1 is SGDLS and CDR2 is YYNGEE.

J is TRBJ2-1 and V is TRBV7-2; D is unresolved. The CDR3 extends over 14 amino acids. V was trimmed by 3 bases and J by 4 bases, leaving 10 bases between them. Per germline, CDR1 SGHTA and CDR2 FQGNSA. CDR3 loop: CASSFPGRYNEQFF. The CDR3, as DNA: TGTGCCAGCAGCTTCCCGGGCCGATACAATGAGCAGTTCTTC.

This clonotype was detected ten times or more. The chain uses TRBV7-8 and TRBJ1-4, with a weak D call TRBD1 (6 bases). This CDR3 is built from 14 residues. V was shortened by 5 bases and J by 10 bases, with 17 bases between the two germline ends. Germline values: CDR1 SGHVS, CDR2 FQNEAQ. The CDR3 DNA is TGTGCCAGCAGCCTCCCGGGACAAGGGGGAAAACTGTTTTTT. It is translated as CASSLPGQGGKLFF.

This clonotype occurred many times. Sequence at one end of the junction differs from germline and may be a read error. J is TRBJ2-1 and V is TRBV5-1, with 9 bases aligning to TRBD2. This CDR3 is 15 amino acids long. Germline V gene sequence: CDR1 SGHRS, CDR2 YFSETQ. In nucleotides, the CDR3 is TGTGCCAGCAGCCTTGCGGGGGGGCCTGGGAATGAGCAGTTCTTC. Translated, it gives CASSLAGGPGNEQFF.

The V call is TRBV5-1, the J call TRBJ2-5, with D unresolved. The CDR3 runs to 14 residues. The V gene's germline CDR1 is SGHRS and CDR2 YFSETQ. Trimming removed 1 base at V and 1 base at J, with 8 bases between. CDR3 in DNA: TGCGCCAGCAGCTTGACCGGGCTCCAAGAGACCCAGTACTTC. Its translation is CASSLTGLQETQYF.

The gene calls are TRBV7-9 and TRBJ1-5; 8 nucleotides match TRBD1. The V gene's germline CDR1 is SEHNR and CDR2 FQNEAQ (reference sequence). The CDR3 contains 16 residues. The trim removed 5 bases at V and 5 bases at J, leaving 11 bases unmatched. In DNA, the CDR3 is TGTGCCAGCAGCCGCCGGGCCCCAGGGGGCGATCAGCCCCAGCATTTT. Encoded protein: CASSRRAPGGDQPQHF.

Comments on this clonotype: One end of the junction is discordant with germline, which a read error may explain. The chain has TRBV2 and TRBJ1-4; D perhaps matches TRBD1 (5 bases). The CDR3 has 16 amino acids. Germline loops: CDR1 SNHLY, CDR2 FYNNEI. The CDR3 coding sequence is TGTGCCAGCAATGAAGGGACCGCCGGGGATAATGAAAAACTGTTTTTT. This encodes CASNEGTAGDNEKLFF.

This clonotype came up many times. The V gene is TRBV7-3, the J gene TRBJ2-1; the D gene is possibly TRBD2 (6 bases). The CDR3 covers 14 residues. V was shortened by 1 base and J by 5 bases, with 9 bases between the two germline ends. Germline lookup yields CDR1 SGHTA and CDR2 FQGTGA. CDR3 amino acids: CASSLRGGHNEQFF. The CDR3 coding sequence is TGTGCCAGCAGCTTAAGGGGAGGCCACAATGAGCAGTTCTTC.

The CDR3 region is CSARVEYSLAGGQGEQYF. The CDR3 DNA is TGCAGTGCTAGAGTCGAATATTCACTAGCGGGGGGTCAGGGTGAGCAGTACTTC. V gene TRBV20-1 combines with J gene TRBJ2-5; 12 positions match TRBD2. The CDR3 covers 18 residues. The junction had 20 bases not matched to a gene; V was cut back by 1 base and J by 11 bases. The germline V gene has CDR1 DFQATT and CDR2 SNEGSKA (reference sequence).

The table lists this clonotype with a count of one. It may be a read error: a sequence one base away is much more abundant. The chain is built from TRBV30 and TRBJ2-1; D is ambiguous. The V and J ends lost 1 base and 10 bases respectively, with 8 bases between them. CDR1 and CDR2 (germline): GTSNPN, SVGIG (reference sequence). The length of the CDR3 is 11 residues. The CDR3: CAWSGLKEQFF. The CDR3 DNA sequence: TGTGCCTGGAGTGGGCTCAAAGAGCAGTTCTTC.

Concerning this clonotype: The limits of the CDR3 on the DNA are not certain, so only TCRdb's listed CDR3 is given. The CDR3: CASSYFTVGRDEQYFGPGTYF. The V gene is TRBV6-2 or TRBV6-3, the J gene TRBJ2-5; the DNA was not used to check the table's D call, TRBD1. The CDR3 has 21 amino acids, counting both end residues. CDR1 is MNHEY and CDR2 is SVGEGT in the germline V gene.

In this sample, this clonotype turned up a few times. This sequence joins TRBV5-4 and TRBJ2-1; the D gene is possibly TRBD2 (7 bases). The CDR3 consists of 16 residues. The germline CDR1 and CDR2 sequences are SGHNT and YYREEE (reference sequence). V was trimmed by 0 bases and J by 2 bases, leaving 12 bases between them. CDR3 loop: CASSLGGGRAYNEQFF. The CDR3 bases are TGTGCCAGCAGCTTGGGAGGGGGGAGGGCCTACAATGAGCAGTTCTTC. Variable domain in full (rest from reference TRBV5-4 and TRBJ2-1): ETGVTQSPTHLIKTRGQQVTLRCSSQSGHNTVSWYQQALGQGPQFIFQYYREEENGRGNFPPRFSGLQFPNYSSELNVNALELDDSALYLCASSLGGGRAYNEQFFGPGTRLTVL.

This clonotype was seen many times. V usage is TRBV6-5 and J usage is TRBJ1-6; D not resolved. This CDR3 is 14 amino acids long. The germline gives CDR1 MNHEY, CDR2 SVGAGI. The ends were cut back, 6 bases at V and 9 bases at J, with 15 bases in the middle. The CDR3 DNA is TGTGCCAGCAGCGCCATAGGGCCCCTTTCACCCCTCCACTTT. It translates to CASSAIGPLSPLHF.

This clonotype was seen many times. The chain is built from TRBV7-6 and TRBJ2-5; 9 nucleotides match TRBD2. CDR3 length: 16 amino acids. From germline, CDR1 is SGHVS and CDR2 FNYEAQ. V was clipped by 5 bases and J by 1 base; unmatched bases: 8. The CDR3 sequence: CASSPSGGLGQETQYF. CDR3 in DNA: TGTGCCAGCAGCCCGAGCGGGGGGCTAGGCCAAGAGACCCAGTACTTC.

This clonotype came up many times. The chain joins TRBV15 to TRBJ2-5; 8 nucleotides align to TRBD1. After removal of 3 bases from V and 2 bases from J, the junction contained 2 bases not matched to a gene. The V gene's germline CDR1 is LNHNV and CDR2 YYDKDF (reference sequence). The CDR3 spans 14 residues. The CDR3 is CATSSGQGQETQYF. DNA for the CDR3: TGTGCCACCAGCAGCGGACAGGGACAAGAGACCCAGTACTTC.

This clonotype was seen at least ten times. The genes are TRBV20-1 and TRBJ2-7; D is possibly TRBD1 (6 bases). CDR1 DFQATT and CDR2 SNEGSKA come from the germline V gene (reference sequence). The CDR3 loop spans 13 amino acids. V gave up 0 bases and J gave up 2 bases, with 8 bases separating them. CDR3 DNA: TGCAGTGCTAGAGAAGAGGGGGCCTACGAGCAGTACTTC. Amino acid sequence: CSAREEGAYEQYF.

The V call is TRBV14, the J call TRBJ2-4; 7 bases fit TRBD2. The J call may not be correct, given that the DNA end is closer to TRBJ2-7. The CDR3 contains 16 residues. Germline V CDR1 and CDR2: SGHDN, FVKESK. DNA of the CDR3: TGTGCCAGCAGCCGAAGCGGGGCAGGTCTCTCCTACGAGCAGTACGTC. Protein: CASSRSGAGLSYEQYV.

The chain carries TRBV4-1 and TRBJ1-1; D is unclear. From germline, CDR1 is MGHRA and CDR2 YSYEKL. This CDR3 is built from 15 residues. V lost 0 bases and J 8 bases, leaving 16 bases between the germline ends. CDR3 in DNA: TGCGCCAGCAGCCAAGATCTTAGCGCACCCCGGGAAGCTTTCTTT. As protein: CASSQDLSAPREAFF.

A remark on this clonotype: One base away lies a much larger clone, so this may be a sequencing read error. The chain combines TRBV7-2 with TRBJ2-5, with D perhaps TRBD1 or TRBD2 (6 bases each). The J call may be faulty, since TRBJ2-7 better matches the DNA end. The CDR3 consists of 14 residues. Germline V gene sequence: CDR1 SGHTA, CDR2 FQGNSA. CDR3 residues: CASSLGPGAVEQYF. The CDR3 DNA reads as TGTGCCAGCAGCTTAGGCCCGGGGGCCGTCGAGCAGTACTTC.

The chain recombines TRBV9 with TRBJ1-3, with D perhaps TRBD1 (5 bases). The germline gives CDR1 SGDLS, CDR2 YYNGEE. CDR3 length: 17 amino acids. The V end was cut by 0 bases, the J end by 0 bases, with 13 bases between. CDR3: CASSVAGTGLSGNTIYF. CDR3 sequence (DNA): TGTGCCAGCAGCGTAGCCGGGACGGGTCTCTCTGGAAACACCATATATTTT.